This is a list of T cell receptor beta chains from one sample in a study of cytomegalovirus exposure and HLA in healthy donors. Measured with immunoSEQ multiplex PCR; TCRdb has only the in-frame clones, and not every one. The table has 240,000 or so clones, roughly four fifths seen once; the top ten hold 8%. The source material was PBMCs. The receptors stem from a woman aged 55 to 70 in good health and CMV-seropositive. The CDR3 runs from the conserved cysteine through the conserved F or W. Each record gives: V gene, J gene, clone size, D gene, CDR3 protein, CDR3 DNA. D genes are given only for firm matches. The listing skips clone size in some rows; elsewhere it reads once, few, many or a size class.

v_call: TRBV5-6; j_call: TRBJ1-2; clone_size: NA; d_call: NA; cdr3_aa: CASSRPAGRGYTF; cdr3_nt: TGTGCCAGCAGCCGTCCGGCAGGGCGAGGCTACACCTTC
v_call: TRBV28; j_call: TRBJ2-7; clone_size: NA; d_call: TRBD2; cdr3_aa: CASSRGLADSYEQYF; cdr3_nt: TGTGCCAGCAGCCGCGGACTAGCGGACTCCTACGAGCAGTACTTC
v_call: TRBV4-1; j_call: TRBJ2-7; clone_size: NA; d_call: TRBD1; cdr3_aa: CASSQDLAGGIYEQYF; cdr3_nt: TGCGCCAGCAGCCAAGATCTGGCAGGGGGCATCTACGAGCAGTACTTC
v_call: TRBV5-6; j_call: TRBJ1-3; clone_size: NA; d_call: TRBD1; cdr3_aa: CASRDRFSSGNTIYF; cdr3_nt: TGTGCCAGCAGGGACAGGTTTAGCTCTGGAAACACCATATATTTT
v_call: TRBV5-1; j_call: TRBJ2-7; clone_size: NA; d_call: TRBD1; cdr3_aa: CASSDPGTGGEQYF; cdr3_nt: TGCGCCAGCAGCGACCCCGGGACAGGCGGCGAGCAGTACTTC
v_call: TRBV11-2; j_call: TRBJ1-1; clone_size: NA; d_call: NA; cdr3_aa: CASSFGANTEAFF; cdr3_nt: TGTGCCAGCAGCTTTGGAGCCAACACTGAAGCTTTCTTT
v_call: TRBV11-2; j_call: TRBJ2-1; clone_size: NA; d_call: TRBD2; cdr3_aa: CASSVGTTYNEQFF; cdr3_nt: TGTGCCAGCAGCGTTGGGACTACCTACAATGAGCAGTTCTTC
v_call: TRBV29-1; j_call: TRBJ2-1; clone_size: NA; d_call: TRBD2; cdr3_aa: CSVRLAGDEQFF; cdr3_nt: TGCAGCGTGAGACTAGCGGGAGACGAGCAGTTCTTC
v_call: TRBV6-4; j_call: TRBJ1-5; clone_size: NA; d_call: NA; cdr3_aa: CASSEQAGQPQHF; cdr3_nt: TGTGCCAGCAGTGAACAGGCAGGTCAGCCCCAGCATTTT
v_call: TRBV15; j_call: TRBJ1-4; clone_size: NA; d_call: TRBD1; cdr3_aa: CATSREMGQGEEKLFF; cdr3_nt: TGTGCCACCAGCAGAGAGATGGGACAGGGTGAGGAAAAACTGTTTTTT
v_call: TRBV5-1; j_call: TRBJ2-1; clone_size: NA; d_call: TRBD2; cdr3_aa: CASSLVSSGSDEQFF; cdr3_nt: TGCGCCAGCAGCTTGGTATCTAGCGGGAGCGATGAGCAGTTCTTC
v_call: TRBV6-1; j_call: TRBJ1-4; clone_size: few; d_call: TRBD1; cdr3_aa: CASSTGQGGEKLFF; cdr3_nt: TGTGCCAGCAGCACCGGACAGGGAGGTGAAAAACTGTTTTTT
v_call: TRBV30; j_call: TRBJ2-7; clone_size: few; d_call: NA; cdr3_aa: CAWSTTTREQYF; cdr3_nt: TGTGCCTGGAGTACCACGACACGCGAGCAGTACTTC
v_call: TRBV7-3; j_call: TRBJ2-2; clone_size: NA; d_call: NA; cdr3_aa: CASSRLVGLAGELFF; cdr3_nt: TGTGCCAGCAGCCGGCTAGTCGGGTTGGCCGGGGAGCTGTTTTTT
v_call: TRBV12-5; j_call: TRBJ2-1; clone_size: NA; d_call: NA; cdr3_aa: CASGLIGSYNEQFF; cdr3_nt: TGTGCTAGTGGTTTAATCGGCTCCTACAATGAGCAGTTCTTC
v_call: TRBV28; j_call: TRBJ1-5; clone_size: NA; d_call: NA; cdr3_aa: CASSGRTPNQPQHF; cdr3_nt: TGTGCCAGCAGTGGGAGAACACCCAATCAGCCCCAGCATTTT
v_call: TRBV7-9; j_call: TRBJ1-2; clone_size: few; d_call: NA; cdr3_aa: CASSLGVNYGYTF; cdr3_nt: TGTGCCAGCAGCCTCGGGGTTAACTATGGCTACACCTTC
v_call: TRBV7-8; j_call: TRBJ2-3; clone_size: NA; d_call: NA; cdr3_aa: CASSLRRGALTDTQYF; cdr3_nt: TGTGCCAGCAGCTTACGGCGGGGAGCGCTCACAGATACGCAGTATTTT
v_call: TRBV5-8; j_call: TRBJ2-5; clone_size: NA; d_call: TRBD1; cdr3_aa: CASSTRTGRQETQYF; cdr3_nt: TGTGCCAGCAGCACCAGGACAGGGAGGCAAGAGACCCAGTACTTC
v_call: TRBV11-2; j_call: TRBJ1-1; clone_size: NA; d_call: NA; cdr3_aa: CASSLVGGEAFF; cdr3_nt: TGTGCCAGCAGCTTAGTCGGCGGTGAAGCTTTCTTT
v_call: TRBV15; j_call: TRBJ2-7; clone_size: NA; d_call: NA; cdr3_aa: CATSRAQPYEQYF; cdr3_nt: TGTGCCACCAGCAGAGCACAGCCCTACGAGCAGTACTTC
v_call: TRBV6-5; j_call: TRBJ1-5; clone_size: NA; d_call: TRBD1; cdr3_aa: CASRGTGGHQPQHF; cdr3_nt: TGTGCCAGCAGGGGGACAGGGGGCCATCAGCCCCAGCATTTT
v_call: TRBV7-9; j_call: TRBJ2-7; clone_size: NA; d_call: NA; cdr3_aa: CASSLKSGEQYF; cdr3_nt: TGTGCCAGCAGCTTAAAGTCGGGAGAGCAGTACTTC
v_call: TRBV7-9; j_call: TRBJ2-3; clone_size: NA; d_call: NA; cdr3_aa: CSSSLATRRGTDTQYF; cdr3_nt: TGTTCCAGCAGCTTAGCGACACGGAGGGGCACAGATACGCAGTATTTT